The rows below give T cell receptor beta chains drawn from one sample of a study of T-cell reconstitution after alpha-beta-depleted transplantation in children. TCRdb reprocessed the PCR reads with MiXCR, giving one entry per CDR3 protein. The sample includes hundreds of thousands of distinct CDR3 sequences, 10% to 15% of them seen just once. The material sequenced was PBMCs, mostly from graft donor cells, taken 360 days after TCRalphabeta/CD19-depleted stem cell transplant. These receptors originate from a male patient younger than 18 who had a stem cell transplant for acute myeloid leukemia, so the T cells may come from the graft donor. The CDR3 runs from the conserved cysteine through the conserved F or W. Each record gives: V gene, clone size, CDR3 protein. Expanded clones are given a class, and other clones once, few, many or no size at all.

>TRBV21-1|few
CASSKDSQSYNEQFF
>TRBV29-1|few
CSLGSRTGELFF
>TRBV12-3/TRBV12-4|many
CASSWGGSGYYEQYF
>TRBV29-1|.
CSVEESSYNEQFF
>TRBV6-1|few
CASSDLRLAGNEQFF
>TRBV3-1|.
CASSQDRTRFPYEQYF
>TRBV7-3|.
CASSLPRVPGTYEQYF
>TRBV5-5|.
CASSIKYEQYF
>TRBV3-1|few
CASSPWTGASYEQYF
>TRBV6-5|many
CASSRTGELFF
>TRBV20-1|many
CSATTDGTSGNSYNEQFF
>TRBV5-1|many
CASSRGLAGALNEQYF
>TRBV4-3|many
CASSQGGDSYHEQYF
>TRBV5-1|few
CASRMGPPVRETQYF
>TRBV30|.
CAWSGQGARAFF
>TRBV5-1|.
CASSLNINEQFF
>TRBV15|.
CATSRDKRNTEAFF
>TRBV29-1|few
CSVDRGLGEQYF
>TRBV28|few
CASSLHRLIPGELFF
>TRBV28|.
CASSAPSGRDEQYF
>TRBV19|.
CASSITSGIITGELFF
>TRBV7-9|.
CASSPWSTDTQYF
>TRBV13|.
CASSPLSPGQGTSPLHF
>TRBV20-1|.
CSASYGLTSSYEQYF
>TRBV11-2|.
CASSVLTSGSVNEQFF
>TRBV7-6|few
CASSLKLAGTVGDTQYF
>TRBV28|few
CASARTSGRDTQYF
>TRBV20-1|few
CSAREVTGGKNTEAFF
>TRBV7-3|.
CASSLTRLAGGPYNEQFF
>TRBV6-2/TRBV6-3|few
CASRRTSFYEQYF
>TRBV11-2|few
CASSPGTGVDEQYF
>TRBV14|.
CASSQGLGQYF
>TRBV7-8|many
CASGEREFGQYF
>TRBV12-3/TRBV12-4|.
CASGGQVYGYTF
>TRBV5-1|.
CGSSLGVGVGGETQYF
>TRBV20-1|few
CSAPQSGSNNEQFF
>TRBV2|.
CASTRLAGANTGELFF
>TRBV4-3|many
CASSQGIDQETQYF
>TRBV7-2|.
CASSLEVGLAGNTIYF
>TRBV2|few
CASSSGQGSSGRDTQYF
>TRBV28|few
CASRRQGGDEQYF
>TRBV27|many
CASSSRSYEQYF
>TRBV11-2|.
CASSPRLAGGPWGSSDTQYF
>TRBV28|few
CASSLRLEQFF
>TRBV20-1|few
CSGPDWGEAFF
>TRBV20-1|few
CSARAGGSQETQYF
>TRBV24-1|few
CATRQGADTQYF
>TRBV29-1|.
CSGDRGGDTQYF
>TRBV21-1|.
CASSPDRGAEAFF
>TRBV12-3/TRBV12-4|many
CASSVYVRTGTGELFF
>TRBV12-3/TRBV12-4|many
CASSLALGLAGDEQYF
>TRBV30|few
CALEDGSEAFF
>TRBV30|.
CAWSGLAGETQYF
>TRBV29-1|many
CSVGRTGEPGEQYF
>TRBV6-5|.
CASSYRGTNTEAFF
>TRBV28|many
CASNELADGHEQFF
>TRBV6-5|.
CASSYSGKGGNYEQYF
>TRBV7-8|few
CASSFPRAGITDTQYF
>TRBV4-3|.
CASSQVLAIAKNIQYF